The source of this TCR beta chain is a study of blood T cell repertoires in COVID-19. CDR1 SGHRS and CDR2 YFSETQ come from the germline V gene. This CDR3 contains 15 residues. The J segment lost 2 bases and the V segment lost 1 base, leaving 2 bases of the junction unmatched. Original analysis: Cell counts per sample came from amplifying reference gene primers. TCRdb's table, derived via immunoSEQ multiplex PCR, lists solely in-frame clones and lacks some. V, J and clone size are taken as reported in that table, and D and trimming were inferred from the DNA itself. The sample holds some 260,000 clones; 70% to 90% are singletons and the top ten take about 0.7%.

The rearrangement joins TRBV5-1 to TRBJ2-3; 9 bases fit TRBD1. The clonotype was recovered from a human donor in a cohort sampled during active COVID-19. The source material was peripheral blood. CDR3 residues: CASSLRTGVTDTQYF. The CDR3 DNA reads as TGCGCCAGCAGCTTGAGGACAGGGGTCACAGATACGCAGTATTTT.